This T cell receptor beta chain is drawn from a study of tumor-infiltrating lymphocytes in localized non-small cell lung cancer. Produced via immunoSEQ multiplex PCR; TCRdb's table is partial and in-frame only. The sample carries about 13,000 clones, roughly 82% recorded once. This clone showed up just a few times. Germline-derived CDR1 and CDR2 are LNHNV and YYDKDF (reference sequence). J was trimmed by 1 base and V by 3 bases; bases with no gene match: 8. The CDR3 is made up of 18 amino acids. The receptor's source is a human donor with non-small cell lung cancer. This rearrangement joins TRBV15 to TRBJ2-4; TRBD2 agrees at 11 bases. Sequencing input: lung tumor tissue. CDR3 in amino acids: CATSSSGRGLGAKNIQYF. The CDR3 bases are TGTGCCACCAGCAGTAGCGGGAGGGGGTTAGGGGCCAAAAACATTCAGTACTTC.